Here is one T cell receptor beta chain with its context. Antigen: not known. This entry comes from a study of CD8 T cells in ankylosing spondylitis. Findings and limits, study-wide: Some motif variants were previously reported in reactive arthritis synovial fluid and blood. Reportedly, matched ankylosing spondylitis synovial fluid was significantly enriched for disease-linked clones. Seemingly distinctive of ankylosing spondylitis blood was a TCR beta motif formed by eight highly homologous variants.

The CDR3 has 16 residues. V gave up 7 bases and J gave up 7 bases; unmatched junction bases: 14. Germline V gene lookup returns CDR1 LNHDA and CDR2 SQIVND (reference sequence). With molecular barcodes, quantitative 5'-RACE was used to make the TCR beta libraries. One entry per CDR3 protein results from TCRdb running MiXCR on the 5' RACE reads. The repertoire holds 300,000 to 400,000 distinct CDR3 sequences, roughly 15% seen once, with 0.85% to 1.4% in the top ten. This TCR came from a male donor with ankylosing spondylitis or in good health (not recorded which). Sequenced material: blood, either unsorted or a sorted T cell fraction (not recorded which). J is TRBJ1-5 and V is TRBV19; 9 nucleotides agree with TRBD1. The CDR3 nucleotides are TGTGCCAGTACCTCTGAGACAGGGGGGTCATGGCAGCCCCAGCATTTT. As protein: CASTSETGGSWQPQHF.